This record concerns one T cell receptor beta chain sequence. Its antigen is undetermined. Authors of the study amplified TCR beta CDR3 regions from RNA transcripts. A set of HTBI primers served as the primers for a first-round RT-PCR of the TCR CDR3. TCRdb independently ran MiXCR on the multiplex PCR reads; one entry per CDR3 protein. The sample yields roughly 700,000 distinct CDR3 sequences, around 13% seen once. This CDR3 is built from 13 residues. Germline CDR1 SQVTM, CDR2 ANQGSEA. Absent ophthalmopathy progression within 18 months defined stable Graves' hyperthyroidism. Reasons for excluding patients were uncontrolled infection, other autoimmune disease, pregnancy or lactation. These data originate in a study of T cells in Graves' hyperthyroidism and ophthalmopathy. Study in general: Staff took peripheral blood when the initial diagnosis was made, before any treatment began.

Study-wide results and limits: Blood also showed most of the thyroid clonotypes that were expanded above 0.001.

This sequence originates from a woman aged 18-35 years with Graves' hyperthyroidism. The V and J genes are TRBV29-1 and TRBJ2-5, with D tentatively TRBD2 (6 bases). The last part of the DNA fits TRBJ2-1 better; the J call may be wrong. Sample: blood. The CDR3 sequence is CSVEDRGLKTQFF. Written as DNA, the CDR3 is TGCAGCGTTGAAGACCGGGGGTTGAAGACCCAGTTCTTC.